The 23 T cell receptor beta chains in this list originate from one sample, sequenced in a study of vaccination and CD4 T cells after COVID-19 (dated by TCRdb to between 2021 and 2024). These receptors have no known antigen. The method was PCR. The run used an Illumina iSeq 100. TCR sequencing of DNA from cultured CD4+ T cells used the Oncomine TCR Beta short-read assay at the Johns Hopkins FTIC core. In-frame beta chains were kept once TCRdb had trimmed the public reads at Q25 with fastp and called clones with MiXCR. Rows are combined by CDR3 protein, so each entry shows the most common genes and DNA. Recorded for this sample are about 18,000 distinct CDR3 sequences; 50% to 60% of them occurred a single time. Approximately 7% of the sample comes from the top ten. The intended sense of this specimen's treatment or condition label: roughly nine-day PBMC culture with coronavirus spike peptide pools or control peptides (ViraFEST assay).

The sequencing used CD4+ T cells from blood, cultured in vitro, collected before SARS-CoV-2 vaccination. The receptor set was obtained from a human donor who had recovered from COVID-19.

This clonotype came up a few times. DNA of the CDR3: TGTGCCAGCAGTTGGGGGCTGCCCAGTTATAATTCACCCCTCCACTTT. Its translation is CASSWGLPSYNSPLHF. The chain recombines TRBV27 with TRBJ1-6; the D gene is possibly TRBD1 (6 bases). Per the germline V gene, CDR1 is MNHEY and CDR2 is SMNVEV (reference sequence). V lost 4 bases and J lost 4, with 14 bases in between. The CDR3 runs to 16 residues.

In the case of this clonotype: An end of the junction does not agree with germline; a read error may underlie this. V and J are TRBV6-2 or TRBV6-3 and TRBJ2-7, with TRBD1 as a possible D gene (6 bases). The CDR3 consists of 12 residues. Germline CDR1 is MNHEY and CDR2 is SVGEGT. Here the CDR3 reads CASLGHSYKQYF. Here the CDR3 DNA reads TGTGCCAGTTTGGGACACTCCTACAAGCAGTACTTC.

V gene TRBV10-3 combines with J gene TRBJ1-5; 9 bases are shared with TRBD1. Trimming at V came to 3 bases and at J to 7 bases, leaving 4 bases not matched to a gene. The CDR3 extends over 14 amino acids. The germline gives CDR1 ENHRY, CDR2 SYGVKD. This CDR3 reads CAISDRQGEQPQHF. The CDR3 DNA follows: TGTGCCATCAGTGACAGACAGGGGGAGCAGCCCCAGCATTTT.

The chain links TRBV7-2 to TRBJ2-7, with TRBD2 matching over 11 bases. From germline, CDR1 is SGHTA and CDR2 FQGNSA. V lost 5 bases to trimming and J lost 3 bases; unmatched junction nucleotides: 6. This CDR3 has 15 amino acids. CDR3 nucleotides: TGTGCCAGCAGCGACACTAGCGGGAGTCGCTACGAGCAGTACTTC. Its translation: CASSDTSGSRYEQYF.

This clonotype turned up a few times. The gene calls are TRBV24-1 and TRBJ2-3; D is perhaps TRBD1 (5 bases). This CDR3 has 16 residues. V was trimmed by 0 bases and J by 0 bases, leaving 9 bases between them. In germline, CDR1 is KGHDR, CDR2 SFDVKD. CDR3 in DNA: TGTGCCACCAGTGATTTGGACAGCACTAGCACAGATACGCAGTATTTT. This encodes CATSDLDSTSTDTQYF.

This chain links TRBV7-9 with TRBJ2-7, with TRBD1 matching over 11 bases. Germline V gives CDR1 SEHNR, CDR2 FQNEAQ (reference sequence). The CDR3 covers 18 residues. V was clipped by 5 bases and J by 0 bases; unmatched bases: 12. The CDR3 DNA is TGTGCCAGCAGCCTACCACGCTCGGACAGGGGGCGCTCCTACGAGCAGTACTTC. It yields the protein CASSLPRSDRGRSYEQYF. The full variable domain, in which reference TRBV7-9 and TRBJ2-7 provide the parts outside the CDR3, is DTGVSQNPRHKITKRGQNVTFRCDPISEHNRLYWYRQTLGQGPEFLTYFQNEAQLEKSRLLSDRFSAERPKGSFSTLEIQRTEQGDSAMYLCASSLPRSDRGRSYEQYFGPGTRLTVT.

This clonotype is large. The V gene is TRBV20-1, the J gene TRBJ1-5, with 9 bases matching TRBD1. CDR1 is DFQATT, CDR2 SNEGSKA, per germline (reference sequence). This CDR3 spans 14 amino acids. V lost 1 base, J lost 5 bases, and 3 bases stayed unmatched. The CDR3 here is CSARGTGVDQPQHF. The CDR3 bases are TGCAGTGCTAGAGGGACAGGGGTCGATCAGCCCCAGCATTTT.

This clonotype was recorded a few times. The V call is TRBV2, the J call TRBJ1-5; maybe TRBD1 (6 bases). This CDR3 spans 13 amino acids. Germline V CDR1 and CDR2: SNHLY, FYNNEI. Trimming pared 4 bases from V and 5 bases from J, leaving 9 bases between. The CDR3 DNA reads TGTGCCAGCAGTGTCTACAGGGATCAGCCCCAGCATTTT. This encodes CASSVYRDQPQHF.

V is TRBV19 and J is TRBJ2-7, with 10 positions matching TRBD1. Germline V gives CDR1 LNHDA, CDR2 SQIVND (reference sequence). J was trimmed by 6 bases and V by 9 bases; bases with no gene match: 14. The CDR3 sequence is 15 residues long. The CDR3 coding sequence is TGTGCCAGCACATCCCCGGGACAGGGGACTATCGAGCAGTACTTC. Translated: CASTSPGQGTIEQYF.

J is TRBJ2-7 and V is TRBV15, with D perhaps matching TRBD2 (6 bases). Germline V gene data show CDR1 as LNHNV and CDR2 as YYDKDF (reference sequence). The CDR3 runs 18 residues. Between the trimmed V and J ends, which lost 5 bases and 0 bases, there was a span of 23 bases. The CDR3 DNA sequence: TGTGCCACCAGCGCCCCGGGGTTTGGCGGGAAAAGCTCCTACGAGCAGTACTTC. Its protein is CATSAPGFGGKSSYEQYF.

CDR3: CASSFGPDYGYTF. CDR3 in DNA: TGTGCCAGCAGTTTTGGGCCTGACTATGGCTACACCTTC. The chain combines TRBV28 with TRBJ1-2; D uncertain. V lost 3 bases, J lost 3 bases, and 8 bases lay in between. The germline gives CDR1 MDHEN, CDR2 SYDVKM. The CDR3 is 13 amino acids.

The rearrangement uses TRBV18 and TRBJ1-2; D gene unclear. CDR1 is KGHSH and CDR2 is LQKENI in the germline V gene. This CDR3 has 15 amino acids. The V end was cut by 6 bases, the J end by 0 bases, with 14 bases between. The CDR3: CASSGVTSANYGYTF. CDR3 DNA sequence: TGTGCCAGCTCCGGGGTAACCTCGGCTAACTATGGCTACACCTTC.

This clonotype has only a few counts. The chain carries TRBV20-1 and TRBJ2-1; D remains ambiguous. Germline CDR1 and CDR2: DFQATT and SNEGSKA (reference sequence). V was clipped by 6 bases and J by 0 bases, with 15 bases between them. This CDR3 has 15 amino acids. CDR3 in amino acids: CSAARLISSYNEQFF. CDR3 in DNA: TGCAGTGCCGCGAGGTTAATAAGCTCCTACAATGAGCAGTTCTTC.

This chain joins TRBV7-8 and TRBJ2-1; D ambiguous. CDR3 length: 17 amino acids. Trimming removed 1 base at V and 0 bases at J, with 13 bases between. Germline assignment: CDR1 SGHVS and CDR2 FQNEAQ. The CDR3 DNA reads as TGTGCCAGCAGCTTAGGTTGGTTGGGGAACTCCTACAATGAGCAGTTCTTC. Amino acids: CASSLGWLGNSYNEQFF.

This clonotype was detected a few times. The chain couples TRBV30 to TRBJ2-3; the D gene is possibly TRBD2 (7 bases). The CDR3 covers 16 residues. In germline, CDR1 is GTSNPN, CDR2 SVGIG (reference sequence). Between the trimmed V and J ends, which lost 2 bases and 2 bases, there was a span of 17 bases. CDR3 nucleotides: TGTGCCTGGAGTACACAGGTGGCGGGGGCCACAGATACGCAGTATTTT. Its protein is CAWSTQVAGATDTQYF.

This clonotype was observed a handful of times. This chain uses TRBV7-2 with TRBJ1-2, with 8 bases identical to TRBD1. CDR1 SGHTA and CDR2 FQGNSA come from the germline V gene. This CDR3 region has 15 residues. V shed 5 bases, J shed 2 bases, and the junction held 7 bases outside the gene matches. The CDR3 spells CASSPTGTGNYGYTF. The CDR3 DNA reads TGTGCCAGCAGCCCTACCGGGACAGGCAACTATGGCTACACCTTC.

This chain links TRBV28 with TRBJ1-1; a weak D match, TRBD1 (6 bases). The CDR3 extends over 14 amino acids. The germline V gene has CDR1 MDHEN and CDR2 SYDVKM. Trimming stripped 1 base from V and 3 bases from J, with 9 bases between. CDR3 DNA sequence: TGTGCCAGCAGTTTATTGCAGGGGCACACTGAAGCTTTCTTT. Encoded protein: CASSLLQGHTEAFF.

This clonotype has just a few counts. V and J are TRBV20-1 and TRBJ2-5; D is possibly TRBD1 (5 bases). Per germline, CDR1 DFQATT and CDR2 SNEGSKA (reference sequence). Trimming pared 6 bases from V and 2 bases from J, leaving 7 bases between. The CDR3 extends over 11 amino acids. CDR3 nucleotides: TGCAGTGCGCGACAGCAAGAGACCCAGTACTTC. It yields the protein CSARQQETQYF.

The chain is built from TRBV6-5 and TRBJ2-7, with D possibly TRBD2 on 5 matching bases. The CDR3 loop spans 12 amino acids. Trimming stripped 2 bases from V and 4 bases from J, with 6 bases between. CDR1 and CDR2 (germline): MNHEY, SVGAGI. The DNA of the CDR3 is TGTGCCAGCAGTTACGAGGGTTACGAGCAGTACTTC. Its protein product is CASSYEGYEQYF.

The rearrangement uses TRBV19 and TRBJ2-7; D possibly corresponds to TRBD2 (5 bases). The V gene's germline CDR1 is LNHDA and CDR2 SQIVND (reference sequence). CDR3 size: 13 residues. Trimming shortened V by 5 bases and J by 4 bases, and 12 bases separated the two germline ends. CDR3 amino acids: CASSPSGFYEQYF. For the CDR3, the DNA is TGTGCCAGTAGTCCCAGCGGATTTTACGAGCAGTACTTC.

V and J are TRBV12-5 and TRBJ1-6, with D hard to call. Trimming pared 7 bases from V and 0 bases from J, leaving 13 bases between. Germline assignment: CDR1 LGHNT and CDR2 FRNRAP. The CDR3 length is 16 residues. The CDR3 coding sequence is TGTGCTAGTGCTTCAACTGGCAGCTCCTATAATTCACCCCTCCACTTT. It specifies CASASTGSSYNSPLHF.

CDR3 sequence (DNA): TGTGCCAGCTCACTGACGACAGGGGCGAACACTGAAGCTTTCTTT. Encoded protein: CASSLTTGANTEAFF. This chain uses TRBV18 with TRBJ1-1; 8 bases fit TRBD1. CDR1 and CDR2 (germline): KGHSH, LQKENI. This CDR3 has 15 amino acids. With 4 bases clipped from V and 1 base from J, the junction kept 5 bases outside the gene matches.

V is TRBV20-1 and J is TRBJ2-5; TRBD2 matches 14 bases. The length of the CDR3 is 18 residues. Germline trimming cut 0 bases from V and 3 bases from J; bases unmatched to any gene: 9. CDR1 and CDR2 from the germline V gene are DFQATT and SNEGSKA (reference sequence). The CDR3 spells CSARDPPGLAGAEETQYF. The CDR3 nucleotides read TGCAGTGCTAGAGATCCGCCGGGACTAGCGGGAGCGGAAGAGACCCAGTACTTC.